This T cell receptor beta chain was observed in a study of T cell responses to AZD1222 COVID-19 vaccine. TCRdb's table, derived via immunoSEQ multiplex PCR, lists solely in-frame clones and lacks some. The table shows about 140,000 clones, with roughly 89% occurring only once. Germline trimming cut 1 base from V and 4 bases from J; bases unmatched to any gene: 10. CDR3 size: 16 residues. CDR1 and CDR2 from the germline V gene are MNHNS and SASEGT. The clonotype was recovered from an adult in good health. Here the sequenced sample was peripheral blood, taken on day 0 of AZD1222 vaccination. The genes are TRBV6-1 and TRBJ2-7, with TRBD1 identical over 7 bases. In DNA form, the CDR3 reads TGTGCCAGCAGTGAAGGCGTCGGGACAGTATCGTACGAGCAGTACTTC. Translating it yields CASSEGVGTVSYEQYF.